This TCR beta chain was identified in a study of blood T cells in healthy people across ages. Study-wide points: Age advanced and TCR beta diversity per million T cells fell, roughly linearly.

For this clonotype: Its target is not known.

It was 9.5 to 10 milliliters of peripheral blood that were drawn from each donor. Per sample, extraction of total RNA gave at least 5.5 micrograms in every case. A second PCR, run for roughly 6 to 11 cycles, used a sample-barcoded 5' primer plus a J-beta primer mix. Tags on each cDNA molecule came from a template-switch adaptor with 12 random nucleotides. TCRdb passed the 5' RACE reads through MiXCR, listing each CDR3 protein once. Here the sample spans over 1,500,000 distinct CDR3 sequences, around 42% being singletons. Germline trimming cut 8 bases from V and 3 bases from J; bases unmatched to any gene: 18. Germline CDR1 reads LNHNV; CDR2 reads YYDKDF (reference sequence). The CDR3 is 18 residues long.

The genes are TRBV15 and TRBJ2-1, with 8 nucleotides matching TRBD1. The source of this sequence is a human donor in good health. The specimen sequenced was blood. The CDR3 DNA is TGTGCCACCCGCGACAGGGGCGAGGGTTTAGGAATCTACAATGAGCAGTTCTTC. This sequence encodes CATRDRGEGLGIYNEQFF.